These 5 T cell receptor beta chains were all obtained from the same sample, sequenced in a study of T-cell reconstitution after alpha-beta-depleted transplantation in children. Unique molecular identifiers featured in how the TCRbeta library was prepared. TCRdb ran MiXCR on the PCR reads and lists one entry per CDR3 protein. The table shows about 440,000 distinct CDR3 sequences, with around 46% occurring only once. The material sequenced was PBMCs, taken before TCRalphabeta/CD19-depleted stem cell transplant. The source of these receptors is a girl aged 2 to 9 with aplastic anemia, due to receive a stem cell transplant.

This sequence joins TRBV27 and TRBJ1-1, with D possibly being TRBD1 (5 bases). Germline V gene sequence: CDR1 MNHEY, CDR2 SMNVEV (reference sequence). This CDR3 has 13 amino acids. V dropped 4 bases and J dropped 1 base, with 7 bases sitting between them. CDR3 nucleotides: TGTGCCAGCAGTTGGGACGCGAACACTGAAGCTTTCTTT. It codes for CASSWDANTEAFF.

The chain joins TRBV7-2 to TRBJ1-1, with D maybe TRBD1 (6 bases). V was shortened by 4 bases and J by 0 bases, with 15 bases between the two germline ends. Germline assignment: CDR1 SGHTA and CDR2 FQGNSA. This CDR3 comprises 16 residues. The CDR3 protein is CASSSFPRGLNTEAFF. CDR3 DNA sequence: TGTGCCAGCAGCTCATTCCCCAGGGGACTGAACACTGAAGCTTTCTTT.

The chain recombines TRBV5-1 with TRBJ2-5; possibly TRBD1 or TRBD2 for D (5 bases each). Germline values: CDR1 SGHRS, CDR2 YFSETQ. The CDR3 extends over 17 amino acids. V was clipped by 4 bases and J by 5 bases, with 24 bases between them. CDR3 sequence: CASSIGRSKVREETQYF. The CDR3 coding sequence is TGCGCCAGCAGCATTGGACGGAGTAAGGTCAGGGAGGAGACCCAGTACTTC.

This clonotype was observed at least ten times. The chain joins TRBV12-3 or TRBV12-4 to TRBJ2-1; D may be TRBD1 or TRBD2 (7 bases each). Deletions cut 3 bases from V and 8 bases from J, with 14 bases between. This CDR3 spans 14 amino acids. The CDR3 protein is CASSLQGGVDEQFF. The CDR3 region has the DNA TGTGCCAGCAGTTTGCAGGGGGGGGTGGATGAGCAGTTCTTC.

J is TRBJ2-3 and V is TRBV29-1; D not resolved. Germline-derived CDR1 and CDR2 are SQVTM and ANQGSEA. The length of the CDR3 is 10 residues. The V gene lost 7 bases and the J gene lost 3 bases, with 5 bases spanning the gap. The CDR3 DNA reads TGCAGCGGAGCTACAGATACGCAGTATTTT. The encoded protein is CSGATDTQYF.